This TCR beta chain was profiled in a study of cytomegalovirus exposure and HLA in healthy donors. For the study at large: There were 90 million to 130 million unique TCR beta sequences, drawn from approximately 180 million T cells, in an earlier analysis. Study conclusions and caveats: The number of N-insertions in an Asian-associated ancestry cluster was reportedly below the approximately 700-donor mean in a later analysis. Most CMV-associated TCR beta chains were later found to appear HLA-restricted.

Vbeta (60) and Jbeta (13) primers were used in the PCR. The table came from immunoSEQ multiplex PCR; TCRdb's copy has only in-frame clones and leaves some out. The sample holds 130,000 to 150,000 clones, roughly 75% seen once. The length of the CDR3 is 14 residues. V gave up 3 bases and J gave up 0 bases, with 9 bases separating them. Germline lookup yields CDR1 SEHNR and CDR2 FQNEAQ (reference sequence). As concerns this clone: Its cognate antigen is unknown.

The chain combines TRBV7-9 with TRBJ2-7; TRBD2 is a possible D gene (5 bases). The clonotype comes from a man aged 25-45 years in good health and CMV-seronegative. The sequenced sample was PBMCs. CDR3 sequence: CASSFPGDSYEQYF. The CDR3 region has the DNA TGTGCCAGCAGCTTTCCCGGGGACTCCTACGAGCAGTACTTC.